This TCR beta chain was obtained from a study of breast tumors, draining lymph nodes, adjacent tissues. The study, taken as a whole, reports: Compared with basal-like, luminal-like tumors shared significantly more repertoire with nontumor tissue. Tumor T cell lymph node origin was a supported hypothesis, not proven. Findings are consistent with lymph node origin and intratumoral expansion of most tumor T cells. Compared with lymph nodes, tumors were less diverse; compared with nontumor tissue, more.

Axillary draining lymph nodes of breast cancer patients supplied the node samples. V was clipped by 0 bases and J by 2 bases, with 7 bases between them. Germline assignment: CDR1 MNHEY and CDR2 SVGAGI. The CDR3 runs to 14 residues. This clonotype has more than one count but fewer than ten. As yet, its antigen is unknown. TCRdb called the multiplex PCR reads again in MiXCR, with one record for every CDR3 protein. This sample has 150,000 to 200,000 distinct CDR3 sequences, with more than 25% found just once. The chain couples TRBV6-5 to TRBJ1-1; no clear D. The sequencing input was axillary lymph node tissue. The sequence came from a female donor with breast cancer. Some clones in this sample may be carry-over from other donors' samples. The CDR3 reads CASSYSGINTEAFF. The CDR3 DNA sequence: TGTGCCAGCAGTTACTCAGGGATCAACACTGAAGCTTTCTTT.